The rows below give T cell receptor beta chains drawn from one sample of a study of CXCR3-negative and CXCR3-positive naive CD8 T cells. TCRdb re-called the 5' RACE reads and shows each CDR3 protein once, DNA omitted. Its table lists around 80,000 distinct CDR3 sequences. What was sequenced was naive CXCR3+ CD8+ T cells from blood. These receptors came from a human donor in good health. Some clones in this sample may be carry-over from other donors' samples. Each CDR3 is given with its conserved first and last residue.

V gene	J gene	CDR3 protein
TRBV7-6	TRBJ2-5	CASSLEGGVGETQYF
TRBV5-1	TRBJ2-7	CASSPPDGGYEQYF
TRBV25-1	TRBJ2-3	CASSESSTDTQYF
TRBV7-9	TRBJ2-3	CASSPDWSTDTQYF
TRBV7-9	TRBJ2-7	CASSLIRTGVPEQYF
TRBV7-9	TRBJ2-5	CASSLGTGEVGETQYF
TRBV20-1	TRBJ2-1	CSAKPERSYNEQFF
TRBV18	TRBJ1-1	CASSPPGGGPSAFF
TRBV6-5	TRBJ2-7	CASSSSSSEQYF
TRBV2	TRBJ2-7	CASSEVENEQYF
TRBV5-1	TRBJ2-1	CASSLGTGTNEQFF
TRBV6-6	TRBJ2-1	CASSDSGAPDSYNEQFF
TRBV21-1	TRBJ2-7	CASSKFTRTDENSSYEQYF
TRBV10-3	TRBJ2-3	CAISGSRVEGLTDTQYF
TRBV3-1	TRBJ2-5	CASSQDVRDQYF